This T cell receptor beta chain was captured by sequencing in a study of vaccination and CD4 T cells after COVID-19. Overall study context: Stimuli were overlapping spike peptide pools of SARS-CoV-2 and three common cold coronaviruses (HCoV-NL63, HCoV-OC43, HCoV-229E).

This CDR3 comprises 14 residues. The V gene end was trimmed by 5 bases and the J gene end by 8 bases; junction bases not matched to a gene: 9. Germline V CDR1 and CDR2: KGHSH, LQKENI. Sample share makes this clonotype medium-sized. Its antigen remains unknown. Sequence data for DNA of cultured CD4+ T cells were generated by the Oncomine TCR Beta short-read assay. Each CDR3 protein gets one entry after TCRdb re-called the PCR reads with MiXCR. The repertoire has fewer than 4,500 distinct CDR3 sequences, about 27% of them found once; the top ten carry around 30%. Treatment reported: roughly nine-day PBMC culture with coronavirus spike peptide pools or control peptides (ViraFEST assay). IL-2 at around 10 IU/ml and peptide pools at approximately 10 ug/ml were added to PBMCs cultured at around 2 million per well. General study results and limits: Convalescent patients displayed spike mono-reactivity in 304 of 307 vaccine-specific clones.

The sample consisted of CD4+ T cells from blood, cultured in vitro. The chain has TRBV18 and TRBJ1-1; TRBD1 matches 9 bases. The clonotype originates from a human donor who had recovered from COVID-19. The CDR3 region is CASSSGTGSVEAFF. In DNA, the CDR3 is TGTGCCAGCTCATCCGGGACAGGGTCGGTGGAAGCTTTCTTT.